A selection of T cell receptor beta chains follows, all from one sample in a study of Graves' ophthalmopathy and Graves' hyperthyroidism. TCRdb reanalysed the multiplex PCR reads using MiXCR and keeps one entry per CDR3 protein. This sample carries approximately 160,000 distinct CDR3 sequences, around two fifths of them seen once, and the ten largest clones take roughly 5.8%. The sequenced sample consisted of peripheral blood. Receptors were obtained from a middle-aged woman with Graves' ophthalmopathy. Each CDR3 is given with its conserved first and last residue. A D gene is named only where the DNA matches it firmly. Not every row has a clone size; where given, it reads once, few, many or a size class.

DNA | CDR3 | D | J | size | V
TGTGCCAGGCGCGATTCAGGGGACGTAGAATCACCCCTCCACTTT | CARRDSGDVESPLHF | . | TRBJ1-6 | . | TRBV24-1
TGTGCCAGCAGCTTAGAGAACACTGAAGCTTTCTTT | CASSLENTEAFF | . | TRBJ1-1 | many | TRBV7-9
TGTGCCAGCAGAACACAGGGGATGCCTGAAGCTTTCTTT | CASRTQGMPEAFF | TRBD1 | TRBJ1-1 | many | TRBV3-1
TGTGCCAGCAGTGGGGGGCTGGTGTCCAAAAACATTCAGTACTTC | CASSGGLVSKNIQYF | . | TRBJ2-4 | many | TRBV12-3/TRBV12-4
TGTGCCAGCAGTCCCGCAGGGCTCTATGGCTACACCTTC | CASSPAGLYGYTF | . | TRBJ1-2 | . | TRBV27
TGCAGTGCTAGAGAGACAGCCAACACTGAAGCTTTCTTT | CSARETANTEAFF | . | TRBJ1-1 | many | TRBV20-1
TGTGCCAGCAGTTTTAACAGGGGAACTGAAGCTTTCTTT | CASSFNRGTEAFF | TRBD1 | TRBJ1-1 | . | TRBV6-5
TGTGCCAGTACCCTCAACAGGGTGGGGAACACTGAAGCTTTCTTT | CASTLNRVGNTEAFF | . | TRBJ1-1 | many | TRBV19
TGTGCCAGCAGTTCGAGACAGCTTGGGAGGAAACCTGGGGCCAACGTCCTGACTTTC | CASSSRQLGRKPGANVLTF | . | TRBJ2-6 | . | TRBV28
TGTGCCAGCAGTCAGGACTTTGGGCAGCCCCAGCATTTT | CASSQDFGQPQHF | . | TRBJ1-5 | many | TRBV7-6
TGTGCCAGCAGGGGCGGAGGGGCACAAGAGACCCAGTACTTC | CASRGGGAQETQYF | . | TRBJ2-5 | . | TRBV6-1
TGCAGCGTTGAAGACCTTGGTTACGAGCAGTACTTC | CSVEDLGYEQYF | . | TRBJ2-7 | . | TRBV29-1
TGTGCCAGCAGGAGAGACAGGGGTGGCAATCAGCCCCAGCATTTT | CASRRDRGGNQPQHF | TRBD1 | TRBJ1-5 | many | TRBV7-2
TGTGCCAGCAGCTTAGCCGGGACGTCGGCGAACACTGAAGCTTTCTTT | CASSLAGTSANTEAFF | . | TRBJ1-1 | many | TRBV7-2
TGCGCCAGCAGCGTGGACAGGGTTACCTACGAGCAGTACTTC | CASSVDRVTYEQYF | TRBD1 | TRBJ2-7 | many | TRBV5-1
TGTGCCAGCAGTCTGTCCGGGACGCAAAACACCGGGGAGCTGTTTTTT | CASSLSGTQNTGELFF | . | TRBJ2-2 | . | TRBV6-2/TRBV6-3
TGTGCCAGCAGTGAGTTAAGCTACGAGCAGTACTTC | CASSELSYEQYF | . | TRBJ2-7 | many | TRBV2
TGTGCCAGCAGCTGGGAGCGGGAATTCGGGGAGACCCAGTACTTC | CASSWEREFGETQYF | TRBD2 | TRBJ2-5 | few | TRBV7-9
TGTGCCAGCAGTTCCCATTTTAGCAACACTGAAGCTTTCTTT | CASSSHFSNTEAFF | . | TRBJ1-1 | . | TRBV6-5
TGTGCCAGCAGTCGCACTAGCGGAGGGAACACCGGGGAGCTGTTTTTT | CASSRTSGGNTGELFF | TRBD2 | TRBJ2-2 | . | TRBV12-3/TRBV12-4
TGTGCCAGCCGCTATATTCAGGGGGCGACTGAAGCTTTCTTT | CASRYIQGATEAFF | TRBD1 | TRBJ1-1 | once | TRBV6-2/TRBV6-3
TGTGCCAGCAGTAAACAGGGGAACTATGGCTACACCTTC | CASSKQGNYGYTF | TRBD1 | TRBJ1-2 | . | TRBV6-1
TGTGCCAGCAGTTTTGGGACAGGGAGCTCCTACGAGCAGTACTTC | CASSFGTGSSYEQYF | TRBD1 | TRBJ2-7 | . | TRBV12-3/TRBV12-4
TGTGCCACCAGTGACCCGGACAAGAACTATGGCTACACCTTC | CATSDPDKNYGYTF | . | TRBJ1-2 | many | TRBV24-1
TGTGCCAGCAGTTCCCACAGAGGTGTCCCCTACGAGCAGTACTTC | CASSSHRGVPYEQYF | . | TRBJ2-7 | many | TRBV28
TGTGCCAGCTCAGCGGAGCTCCAGTACGAGCAGTACTTC | CASSAELQYEQYF | . | TRBJ2-7 | many | TRBV2
TGCAGTGCTAGAAGACAGGGAAACTATGGCTACACCTTC | CSARRQGNYGYTF | TRBD1 | TRBJ1-2 | many | TRBV20-1
TGTGCCATCAGTGAGCAGAACACTGAAGCTTTCTTT | CAISEQNTEAFF | . | TRBJ1-1 | many | TRBV10-3
TGTGCCAGCAGGCCTCCGGGACAGGGGTGGGAGACCCAGTACTTC | CASRPPGQGWETQYF | TRBD1 | TRBJ2-5 | few | TRBV28
TGTGCCAGCAGCTTCGCGGGAGGATTTCCCCCGGGCACAGATACGCAGTATTTT | CASSFAGGFPPGTDTQYF | TRBD2 | TRBJ2-3 | many | TRBV7-2
TGTGCCAGCAGTGGAGGGCGGGAAGAGACCCAGTACTTC | CASSGGREETQYF | . | TRBJ2-5 | . | TRBV13
TGCGCCAGCAGCCAAGACAGGAACCCTCTCTACGAGCAGTACTTC | CASSQDRNPLYEQYF | . | TRBJ2-7 | . | TRBV4-3
TGTGCCTGGAGTGTAAACCCTCAGCCCCAGCATTTT | CAWSVNPQPQHF | . | TRBJ1-5 | . | TRBV30
TGTGCCAGCAGCAAAGGGGGGACAGCTAACGAGCAGTACTTC | CASSKGGTANEQYF | . | TRBJ2-7 | many | TRBV6-1
TGTGCCAGCAGCTTAGCAAGACCGATCCAGACTAGCGGGGGCCGGGAGCTGTTTTTT | CASSLARPIQTSGGRELFF | TRBD2 | TRBJ2-2 | many | TRBV7-2
TGCAGTGCAAATACCCAGGGTTGGTCTGGGGCCAACGTCCTGACTTTC | CSANTQGWSGANVLTF | . | TRBJ2-6 | many | TRBV20-1
TGTGCCAGCAGCCTCAACCCAGGGAGTGGGTATGGCTACACCTTC | CASSLNPGSGYGYTF | . | TRBJ1-2 | many | TRBV4-2
TGTGCCAGCAGTTCCGACCCCCAGGATTCACCCCTCCACTTT | CASSSDPQDSPLHF | . | TRBJ1-6 | many | TRBV6-5
TGTGCCATCAGAAGTGAGGGTAGAGAGACCCAGTACTTC | CAIRSEGRETQYF | . | TRBJ2-5 | . | TRBV10-3
TGTGCCAGCAGCCTCCGGACTAGCGAAAGCTACGAGCAGTACTTC | CASSLRTSESYEQYF | TRBD2 | TRBJ2-7 | many | TRBV7-2
TGTGCCAGCAGCGTCGGGACAGCTCAAGAGACCCAGTACTTC | CASSVGTAQETQYF | TRBD1 | TRBJ2-5 | . | TRBV9
TGTGCCAGTAGCCACCGGGACAGGGGTAATGAAAAACTGTTTTTT | CASSHRDRGNEKLFF | TRBD1 | TRBJ1-4 | many | TRBV19
TGTGCCAGCAGCTTAGTCGGGACTGGCTATGGCTACACCTTC | CASSLVGTGYGYTF | . | TRBJ1-2 | few | TRBV7-2
TGTGCCACCAGTGATTTCGGCACTGAAGCTTTCTTT | CATSDFGTEAFF | . | TRBJ1-1 | . | TRBV24-1
TGTGCCAGCAGTTTCCGGGGCTCGGCTAGGGGACAGGGCAACTACGAGCAGTACTTC | CASSFRGSARGQGNYEQYF | TRBD1 | TRBJ2-7 | many | TRBV12-3/TRBV12-4
TGTGCCAGCAGCCAGGGGACAGGGGTTCTTGTCAACGAGCAGTACTTC | CASSQGTGVLVNEQYF | TRBD1 | TRBJ2-7 | . | TRBV7-6
TGTGCCAGCAGCGGAGGACAGGGGAACACTGAAGCTTTCTTT | CASSGGQGNTEAFF | TRBD1 | TRBJ1-1 | many | TRBV7-8
TGTGCCAGCAGCTATAGTGCGGGGTCCGAGCAGTACTTC | CASSYSAGSEQYF | . | TRBJ2-7 | many | TRBV11-2
TGTGCCAGCAGCTTAGGGATGTGGGGCGGGGAGACCCAGTACTTC | CASSLGMWGGETQYF | . | TRBJ2-5 | many | TRBV13